This note documents a single T cell receptor beta chain sequence. This clonotype has a count of ten or more. What antigen it recognizes has not been identified. No much larger clone exists at a distance of one base, and base qualities are not known. The data were obtained in a study of T cells in Graves' hyperthyroidism and ophthalmopathy (dated by TCRdb to the late 2010s). Background on the whole study: Peripheral blood was collected at initial diagnosis, before any treatment. To identify distinguishing TCR V-J signatures, a discovery cohort of some 100 patients was used, comprising 40 to 45 with Graves' ophthalmopathy and around 60 with stable Graves' hyperthyroidism. An independent validation cohort of around 19 hyperthyroidism patients and approximately 16 patients who later progressed to ophthalmopathy tested prospective prediction of ophthalmopathy. The approximately 98 discovery patients were randomly divided into training and test sets at a 7:3 ratio. Thyroid tissue and blood T-cell repertoires from over 5 Graves' hyperthyroidism patients were also compared in the study. After blood sampling, hyperthyroidism patients were treated with methimazole at a starting dose of 30 mg daily, and ophthalmopathy patients were treated with high-dose intravenous methylprednisolone. TCR Vbeta CDR3 sequencing of 120 to 150 peripheral blood samples (fewer than 45 ophthalmopathy, approximately 80 hyperthyroidism and roughly 17 progressor patients) is reported in the paper. Points the paper makes about the study in general: Sample size was not statistically predetermined, and investigators were not blinded to group allocation. A 13 V-J signature model separated ophthalmopathy from stable hyperthyroidism, with 87.88% sensitivity and 81.08% specificity in cross-validation and 80%/75% in testing. Blood samples also contained most of the expanded thyroid clonotypes (frequency above 0.001), which suggests that blood repertoires may reflect thyroid immune responses. During validation, the model predicted progression to ophthalmopathy a median of about 6.3 months ahead of onset, with roughly 65% sensitivity and about 75% specificity.

A patient counted as having stable Graves' hyperthyroidism if no progression to ophthalmopathy occurred over 18 months of follow-up. The hyperthyroidism patients were between 18 and 65 years old and newly diagnosed, with a disease duration of less than 2 months. Any patient with an uncontrolled infection, another autoimmune disease, pregnancy or lactation was excluded. Diagnoses relied on clinical symptoms, serum thyroxine and TRAb, thyroid ultrasound and orbital computed tomography. PBMCs were separated from approximately 9.9 ml of fresh peripheral blood using Ficoll-Paque density gradient centrifugation. Total RNA was extracted using Trizol reagent, and RNA quality was assessed on an Agilent 2100 Bioanalyzer. Amplification of TCR beta CDR3 regions was carried out from RNA transcripts. The TCR CDR3 was subjected to a first round of RT-PCR using the HTBI primer set and the Qiagen OneStep RT-PCR kit. A second multiplex PCR round built the libraries, followed by size selection and purification. Paired-end sequencing of the libraries was performed with 100 bp reads on an Illumina HiSeq2000. The published analysis was carried out like this. SOAPnuke was used to process the raw data, with reads discarded if the reads contained adapters or uncalled bases, had a mean Phred below 15, or lacked an exact constant-primer or identifier match. COPE v1.2.5 was used to merge high-quality paired reads, and clonotypes were defined as unique nucleotide sequences. Clonotypes were aligned to IMGT TRBV, TRBD and TRBJ reference segments using MiTCR v1.1. The analysis included only V-J combinations with a frequency above 0.0001, which together covered about 99% of the repertoires. A TCS score was defined as the ratio of F50 (clonal expansion) to E x V (chaos), with BLOSUM62-based TCRdist applied between CDR3 peptides within each V-J. Welch's t-statistics and random forest reduced 500 to 550 V-J features to 10 to 15, which were used in a naive Bayes classifier (R e1071). Through fastp at Q25 and MiXCR, TCRdb rebuilt clones from the public reads, retaining in-frame beta chains. Rows are unified per CDR3 protein, each entry keeping the most common DNA and genes. What appears here as the V and J calls and clone size reflects TCRdb's work, not the paper's. For this sample there are around 420,000 distinct CDR3 sequences; around 16% appear just once. Roughly 13% of the sample is in the top ten clones.

Inclusive of the bounding cysteine and phenylalanine, the CDR3 is 13 residues long. Left in the record is the CDR3 DNA by itself, 39 bases read in frame from the first base. V and J lose 8 bases and 3 bases, and a span of 13 bases separates them. CDR1 SNHLY and CDR2 FYNNEI are derived from the germline V gene. The sequenced sample consisted of blood. The TCR sequence derives from a woman younger than 30 with Graves' hyperthyroidism. Rearrangement joined TRBV2 to TRBJ1-2; the D segment could be TRBD1, given 6 matching bases. CDR3 loop: CASHPPGDYGYTF. The DNA is as follows: TGTGCCAGCCATCCGCCAGGGGACTATGGCTACACCTTC.